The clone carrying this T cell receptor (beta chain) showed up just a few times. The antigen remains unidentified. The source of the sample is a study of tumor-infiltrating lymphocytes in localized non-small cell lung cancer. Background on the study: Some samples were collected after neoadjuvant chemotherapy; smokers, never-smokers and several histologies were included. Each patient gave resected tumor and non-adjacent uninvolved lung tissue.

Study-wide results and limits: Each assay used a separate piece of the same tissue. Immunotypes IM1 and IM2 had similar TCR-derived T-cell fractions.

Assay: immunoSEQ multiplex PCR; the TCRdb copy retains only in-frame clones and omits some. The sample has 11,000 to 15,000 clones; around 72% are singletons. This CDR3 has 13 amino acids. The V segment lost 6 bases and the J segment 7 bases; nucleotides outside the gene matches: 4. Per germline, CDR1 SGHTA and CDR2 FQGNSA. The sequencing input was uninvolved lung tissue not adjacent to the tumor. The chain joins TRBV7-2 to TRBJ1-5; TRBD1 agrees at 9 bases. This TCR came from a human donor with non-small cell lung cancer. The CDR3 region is CASSRDRDQPQHF. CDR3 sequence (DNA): TGTGCCAGCAGTCGGGACAGGGACCAGCCCCAGCATTTT.